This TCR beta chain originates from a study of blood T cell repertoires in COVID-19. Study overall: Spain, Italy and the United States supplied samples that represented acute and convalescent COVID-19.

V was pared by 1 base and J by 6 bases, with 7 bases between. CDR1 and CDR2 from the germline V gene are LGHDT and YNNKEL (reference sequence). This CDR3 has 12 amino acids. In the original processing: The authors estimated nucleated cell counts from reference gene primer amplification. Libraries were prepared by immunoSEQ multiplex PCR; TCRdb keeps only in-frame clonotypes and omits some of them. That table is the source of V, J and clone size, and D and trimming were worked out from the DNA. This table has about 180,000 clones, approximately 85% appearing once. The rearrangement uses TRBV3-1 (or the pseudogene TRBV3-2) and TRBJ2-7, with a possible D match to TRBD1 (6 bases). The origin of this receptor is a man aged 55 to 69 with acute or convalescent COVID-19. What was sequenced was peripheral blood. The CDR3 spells CASSQADSEQYF. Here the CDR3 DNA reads TGTGCCAGCAGCCAAGCGGACAGCGAGCAGTACTTC.